This TCR beta chain was documented in a study of blood T cell repertoires in COVID-19. The overall study: In each case, the material was cDNA or gDNA derived from T cells, B-cell-depleted T cells, or PBMCs.

In the authors' methods: By means of reference gene primer amplification, nucleated cell counts were estimated. Profiled with immunoSEQ multiplex PCR; TCRdb holds only in-frame clones, not every one. That table gives V, J and clone size, and the DNA gave D and trimming. The repertoire holds 350,000 to 450,000 clones, with roughly 90% as singletons. There are 15 residues in the CDR3. Germline trimming cut 8 bases from V and 3 bases from J; bases unmatched to any gene: 9. CDR1 and CDR2 (germline): LGHNT, FRNRAP. Patients from Seattle were sampled longitudinally, starting during active infection. This clone occurred once.

The TCR sequence derives from a woman in her fifties or sixties with COVID-19, enrolled during active disease. The sequencing input was peripheral blood. This sequence joins TRBV12-5 and TRBJ2-2, with 7 bases that match TRBD1. The CDR3 region has the DNA TGTGCTAGTAGAGACAGGGATGTGGACACCGGGGAGCTGTTTTTT. Amino acids: CASRDRDVDTGELFF. The complete variable domain, with remaining parts taken from reference TRBV12-5 and TRBJ2-2, reads DARVTQTPRHKVTEMGQEVTMRCQPILGHNTVFWYRQTMMQGLELLAYFRNRAPLDDSGMPKDRFSAEMPDATLATLKIQPSEPRDSAVYFCASRDRDVDTGELFFGEGSRLTVL.